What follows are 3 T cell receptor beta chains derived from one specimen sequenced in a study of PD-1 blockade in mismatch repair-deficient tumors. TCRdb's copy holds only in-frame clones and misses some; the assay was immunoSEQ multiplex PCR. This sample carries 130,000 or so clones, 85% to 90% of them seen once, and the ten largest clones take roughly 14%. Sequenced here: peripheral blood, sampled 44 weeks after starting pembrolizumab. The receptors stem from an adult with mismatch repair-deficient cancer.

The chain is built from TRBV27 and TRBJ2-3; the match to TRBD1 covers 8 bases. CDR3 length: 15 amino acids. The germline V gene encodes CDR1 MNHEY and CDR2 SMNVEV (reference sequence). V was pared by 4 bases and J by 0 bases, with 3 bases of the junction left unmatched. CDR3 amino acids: CASSSRDRSTDTQYF. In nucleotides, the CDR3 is TGTGCCAGCAGTTCCCGGGACAGGAGCACAGATACGCAGTATTTT.

The CDR3: CASSLSNYRNEQFF. The CDR3 nucleotides read TGTGCCAGCAGCTTAAGTAACTACCGGAATGAGCAGTTCTTC. The J gene is TRBJ2-1, the V gene TRBV11-1; D gene uncertain. CDR1 SGHAT and CDR2 FQDESV come from the germline V gene (reference sequence). The CDR3 covers 14 residues. V gave up 2 bases and J gave up 7 bases, with 12 bases separating them.

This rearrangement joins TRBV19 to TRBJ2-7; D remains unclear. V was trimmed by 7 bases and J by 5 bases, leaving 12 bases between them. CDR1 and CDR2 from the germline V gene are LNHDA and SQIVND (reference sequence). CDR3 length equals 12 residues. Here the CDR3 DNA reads TGTGCCAGTAATCCGCCCGGAAACGAGCAGTACTTC. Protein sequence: CASNPPGNEQYF.